The clone carrying this TCR beta chain was detected once. This entry belongs to a study of T cell responses to AZD1222 COVID-19 vaccine. V shed 4 bases, J shed 6 bases, and the junction held 6 bases outside the gene matches. The germline V gene encodes CDR1 GTSNPN and CDR2 SVGIG (reference sequence). This CDR3 has 13 residues. Sequencing used immunoSEQ multiplex PCR; TCRdb keeps in-frame clones, though not all of them. The sample includes more than 95,000 clones, 70% to 90% seen only once; the top ten take 4.2%. The input for sequencing was peripheral blood, taken on day 0 of AZD1222 vaccination. This TCR came from an adult in good health. The chain couples TRBV30 to TRBJ2-7; 10 bases agree with TRBD1. CDR3 residues: CAWTGTGAGEQYF. The CDR3 nucleotides are TGTGCCTGGACCGGGACAGGGGCTGGCGAGCAGTACTTC.